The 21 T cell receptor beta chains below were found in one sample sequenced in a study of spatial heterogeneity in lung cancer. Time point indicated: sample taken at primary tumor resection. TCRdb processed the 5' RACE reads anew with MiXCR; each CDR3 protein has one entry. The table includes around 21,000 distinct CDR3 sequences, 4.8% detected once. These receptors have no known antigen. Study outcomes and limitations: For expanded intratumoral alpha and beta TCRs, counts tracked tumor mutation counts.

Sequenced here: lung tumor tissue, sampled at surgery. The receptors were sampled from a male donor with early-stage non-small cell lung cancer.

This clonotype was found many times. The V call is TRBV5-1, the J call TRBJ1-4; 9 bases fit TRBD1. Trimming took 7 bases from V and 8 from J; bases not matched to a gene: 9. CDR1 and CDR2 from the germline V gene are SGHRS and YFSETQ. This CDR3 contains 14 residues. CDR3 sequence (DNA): TGCGCCAGCCGGACAGGGGCGGGAAGAGAAAAACTGTTTTTT. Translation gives CASRTGAGREKLFF.

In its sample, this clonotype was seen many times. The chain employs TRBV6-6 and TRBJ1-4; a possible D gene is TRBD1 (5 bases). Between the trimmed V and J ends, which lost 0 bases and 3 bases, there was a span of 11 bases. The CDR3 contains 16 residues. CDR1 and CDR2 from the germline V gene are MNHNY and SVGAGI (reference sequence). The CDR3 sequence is CASSYSRQRANEKLFF. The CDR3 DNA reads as TGTGCCAGCAGTTACTCCCGACAGCGCGCTAATGAAAAACTGTTTTTT.

The CDR3 protein is CASTSKTGDFSGANVLTF. For the CDR3, the DNA is TGTGCCAGCACCTCGAAGACAGGGGACTTCTCTGGGGCCAACGTCCTGACTTTC. The rearrangement uses TRBV6-2 or TRBV6-3 and TRBJ2-6; 8 positions agree with TRBD1. The trim removed 7 bases at V and 0 bases at J, leaving 11 bases unmatched. The CDR3 covers 18 residues. The germline V gene has CDR1 MNHEY and CDR2 SVGEGT.

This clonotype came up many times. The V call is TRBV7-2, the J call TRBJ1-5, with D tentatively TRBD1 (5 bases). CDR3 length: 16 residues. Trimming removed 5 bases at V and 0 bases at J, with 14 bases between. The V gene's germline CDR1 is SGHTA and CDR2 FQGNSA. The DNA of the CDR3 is TGTGCCAGCAGCCGTGCAGGGAGTCATAGCAATCAGCCCCAGCATTTT. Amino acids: CASSRAGSHSNQPQHF.

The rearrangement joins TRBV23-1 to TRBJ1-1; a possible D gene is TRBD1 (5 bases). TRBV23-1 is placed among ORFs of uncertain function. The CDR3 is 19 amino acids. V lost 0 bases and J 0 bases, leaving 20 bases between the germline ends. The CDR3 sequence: CASSQSVEVPRGMNTEAFF. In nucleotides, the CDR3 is TGCGCCAGCAGTCAATCGGTGGAGGTCCCAAGGGGAATGAACACTGAAGCTTTCTTT.

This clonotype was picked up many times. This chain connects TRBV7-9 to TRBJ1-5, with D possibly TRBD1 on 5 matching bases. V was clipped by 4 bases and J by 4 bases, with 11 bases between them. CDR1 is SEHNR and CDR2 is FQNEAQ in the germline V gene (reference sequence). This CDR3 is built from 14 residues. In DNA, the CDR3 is TGTGCCAGCAGCTCGGCAGGGTGGAATCAGCCCCAGCATTTT. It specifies CASSSAGWNQPQHF.

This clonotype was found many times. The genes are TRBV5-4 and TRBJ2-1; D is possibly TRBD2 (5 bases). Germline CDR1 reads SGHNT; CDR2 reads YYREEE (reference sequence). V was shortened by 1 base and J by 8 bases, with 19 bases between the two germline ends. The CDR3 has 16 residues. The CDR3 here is CASSLSNRLSTHEQFF. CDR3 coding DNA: TGTGCCAGCAGCTTGAGTAATCGACTATCCACACATGAGCAGTTCTTC.

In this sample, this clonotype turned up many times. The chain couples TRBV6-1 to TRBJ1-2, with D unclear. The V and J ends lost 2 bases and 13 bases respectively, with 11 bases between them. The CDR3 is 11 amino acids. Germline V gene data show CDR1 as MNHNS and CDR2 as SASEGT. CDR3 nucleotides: TGTGCCAGCAGTGAACTGGGGTTCTTCACCTTC. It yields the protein CASSELGFFTF.

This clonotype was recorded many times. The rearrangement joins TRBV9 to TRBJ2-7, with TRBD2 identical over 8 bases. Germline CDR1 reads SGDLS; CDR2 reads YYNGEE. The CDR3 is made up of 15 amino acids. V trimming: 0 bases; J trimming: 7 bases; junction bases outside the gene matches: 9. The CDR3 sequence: CASSVDVGRAGEQYF. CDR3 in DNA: TGTGCCAGCAGCGTAGATGTCGGGAGGGCAGGTGAGCAGTACTTC.

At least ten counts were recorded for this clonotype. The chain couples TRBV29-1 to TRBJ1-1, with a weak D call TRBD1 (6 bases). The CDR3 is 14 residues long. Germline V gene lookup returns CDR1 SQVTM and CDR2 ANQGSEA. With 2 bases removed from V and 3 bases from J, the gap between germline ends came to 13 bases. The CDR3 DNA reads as TGCAGCGTTGAAAGAGGGACATTGGACACTGAAGCTTTCTTT. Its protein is CSVERGTLDTEAFF. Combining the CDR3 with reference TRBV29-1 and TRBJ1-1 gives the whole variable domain SAVISQKPSRDICQRGTSLTIQCQVDSQVTMMFWYRQQPGQSLTLIATANQGSEATYESGFVIDKFPISRPNLTFSTLTVSNMSPEDSSIYLCSVERGTLDTEAFFGQGTRLTVV.

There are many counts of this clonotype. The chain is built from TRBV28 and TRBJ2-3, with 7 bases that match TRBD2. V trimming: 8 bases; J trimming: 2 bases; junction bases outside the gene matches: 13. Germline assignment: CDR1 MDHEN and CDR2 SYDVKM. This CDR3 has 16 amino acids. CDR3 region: CASGPLGAGYTDTQYF. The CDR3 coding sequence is TGTGCCAGCGGACCTCTTGGAGCGGGATACACAGATACGCAGTATTTT.

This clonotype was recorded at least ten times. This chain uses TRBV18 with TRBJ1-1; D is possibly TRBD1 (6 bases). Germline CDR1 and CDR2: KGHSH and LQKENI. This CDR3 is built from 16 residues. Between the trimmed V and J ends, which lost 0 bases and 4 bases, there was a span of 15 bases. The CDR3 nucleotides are TGTGCCAGCTCACCACCGAATCTGGGGGCTGGCACTGAAGCTTTCTTT. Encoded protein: CASSPPNLGAGTEAFF.

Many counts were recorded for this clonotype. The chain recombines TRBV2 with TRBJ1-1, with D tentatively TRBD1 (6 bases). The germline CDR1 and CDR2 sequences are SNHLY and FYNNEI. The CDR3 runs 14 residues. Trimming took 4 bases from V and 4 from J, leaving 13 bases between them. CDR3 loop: CASSGQAGLTEAFF. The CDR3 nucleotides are TGTGCCAGCAGTGGACAGGCAGGGCTCACTGAAGCTTTCTTT.

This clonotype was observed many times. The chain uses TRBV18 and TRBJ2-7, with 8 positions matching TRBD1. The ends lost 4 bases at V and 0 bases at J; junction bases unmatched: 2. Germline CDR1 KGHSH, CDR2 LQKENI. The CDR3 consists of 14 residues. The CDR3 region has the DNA TGTGCCAGCTCACGGACAGGGAGCTCCTACGAGCAGTACTTC. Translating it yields CASSRTGSSYEQYF.

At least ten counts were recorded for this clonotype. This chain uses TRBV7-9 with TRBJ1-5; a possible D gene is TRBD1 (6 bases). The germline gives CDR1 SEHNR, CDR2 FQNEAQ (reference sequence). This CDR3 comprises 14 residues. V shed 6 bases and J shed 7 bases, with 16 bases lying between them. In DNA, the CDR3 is TGTGCCAGCAGTCCCACAGGGTCTGAGCAGCCCCAGCATTTT. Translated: CASSPTGSEQPQHF.

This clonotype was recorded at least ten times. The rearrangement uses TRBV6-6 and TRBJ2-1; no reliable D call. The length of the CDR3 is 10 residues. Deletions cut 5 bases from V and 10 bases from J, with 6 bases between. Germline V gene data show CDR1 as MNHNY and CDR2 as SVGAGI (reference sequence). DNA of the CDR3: TGTGCCAGCAGTCGCAAGGAGCAGTTCTTC. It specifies CASSRKEQFF.

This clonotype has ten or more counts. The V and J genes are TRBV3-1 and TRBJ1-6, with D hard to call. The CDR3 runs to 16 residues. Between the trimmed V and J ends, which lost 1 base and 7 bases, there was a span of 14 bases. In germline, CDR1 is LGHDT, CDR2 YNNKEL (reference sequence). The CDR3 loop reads CASSQGVREVNSPLHF. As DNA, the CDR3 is TGTGCCAGCAGCCAAGGAGTGCGGGAAGTAAATTCACCCCTCCACTTT.

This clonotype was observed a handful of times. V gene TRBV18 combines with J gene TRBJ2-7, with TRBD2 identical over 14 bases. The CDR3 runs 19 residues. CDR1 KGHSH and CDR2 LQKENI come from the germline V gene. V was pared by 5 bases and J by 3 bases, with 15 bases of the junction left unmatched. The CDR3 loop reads CASSSWPLKTSGRDYEQYF. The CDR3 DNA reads TGTGCCAGCTCATCCTGGCCACTTAAGACTAGCGGGAGGGACTACGAGCAGTACTTC. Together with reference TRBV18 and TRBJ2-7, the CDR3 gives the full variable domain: NAGVMQNPRHLVRRRGQEARLRCSPMKGHSHVYWYRQLPEEGLKFMVYLQKENIIDESGMPKERFSAEFPKEGPSILRIQQVVRGDSAAYFCASSSWPLKTSGRDYEQYFGPGTRLTVT.

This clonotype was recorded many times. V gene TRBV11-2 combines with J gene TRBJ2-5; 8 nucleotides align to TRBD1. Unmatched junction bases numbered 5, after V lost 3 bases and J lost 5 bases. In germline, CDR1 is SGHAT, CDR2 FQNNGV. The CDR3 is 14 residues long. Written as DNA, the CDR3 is TGTGCCAGCAGCTTGAACAGGGGGTTTGAGACCCAGTACTTC. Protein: CASSLNRGFETQYF.

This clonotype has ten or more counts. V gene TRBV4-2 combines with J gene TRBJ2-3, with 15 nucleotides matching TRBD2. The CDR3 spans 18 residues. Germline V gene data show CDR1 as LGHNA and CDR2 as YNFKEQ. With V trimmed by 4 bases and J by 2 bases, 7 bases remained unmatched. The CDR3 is CASSLLGLAGGDTDTQYF. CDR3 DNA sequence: TGTGCCAGCAGCCTCCTAGGACTAGCGGGAGGGGACACAGATACGCAGTATTTT.

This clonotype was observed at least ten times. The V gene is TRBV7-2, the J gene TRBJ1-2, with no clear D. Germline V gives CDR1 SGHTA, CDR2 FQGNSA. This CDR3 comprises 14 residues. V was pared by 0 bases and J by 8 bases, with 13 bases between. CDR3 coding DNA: TGTGCCAGCAGCTTAGCGCAAGGGTACTCGGGCTACACCTTC. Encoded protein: CASSLAQGYSGYTF.